The rows below give T cell receptor beta chains drawn from one sample of a study of cytomegalovirus exposure and HLA in healthy donors. This table comes from immunoSEQ multiplex PCR, and its TCRdb copy is limited to in-frame clones, with some not included. Of approximately 170,000 clones in the sample, 60% to 80% were seen once. The sample was PBMCs. Receptors were obtained from a man in his forties or fifties in good health and CMV-seronegative. Each CDR3 is given with its conserved first and last residue. Fields, in order: D gene, V gene, CDR3 length, J gene, clone size, CDR3 protein, CDR3 DNA. The D gene is left open where the match is weak. A row's size may be missing; if present it is once, few, many or a size class.

>TRBD1|TRBV5-1|15|TRBJ1-4|-
CASGQGADLNEKLFF
TGCGCCAGCGGGCAGGGGGCCGACCTTAATGAAAAACTGTTTTTT
>-|TRBV10-1|16|TRBJ2-3|few
CASSVADQGKTDTQYF
TGCGCCAGCAGTGTTGCGGATCAGGGTAAAACAGATACGCAGTATTTT
>-|TRBV15|16|TRBJ1-5|-
CATSRDRSMGNQPQHF
TGTGCCACCAGCAGGGACAGAAGTATGGGCAATCAGCCCCAGCATTTT
>-|TRBV27|15|TRBJ1-1|-
CASSSWQAPNTEAFF
TGTGCCAGCAGTTCCTGGCAGGCACCGAACACTGAAGCTTTCTTT
>TRBD2|TRBV10-3|14|TRBJ2-5|-
CAISPAGVGETQYF
TGTGCCATCAGCCCAGCGGGAGTAGGAGAGACCCAGTACTTC
>TRBD1|TRBV7-6|14|TRBJ2-3|-
CASSQDRDSDTQYF
TGTGCCAGCAGCCAGGACAGGGATTCAGATACGCAGTATTTT
>-|TRBV18|15|TRBJ2-1|-
CASSPQSEPSDEQFF
TGTGCCAGCTCACCTCAGAGCGAGCCCTCGGATGAGCAGTTCTTC
>-|TRBV5-4|13|TRBJ1-1|-
CASSLISNEGAFF
TGTGCCAGCAGCCTGATTAGTAACGAGGGAGCTTTCTTT
>-|TRBV5-1|14|TRBJ1-2|-
CASSYLPGDSGYTF
TGCGCCAGCAGCTATTTACCTGGAGATAGCGGCTACACCTTC
>TRBD2|TRBV5-6|19|TRBJ2-1|few
CASSSPGRLAGGPGNEQFF
TGTGCCAGCAGCTCCCCTGGGCGACTAGCGGGGGGGCCTGGTAATGAGCAGTTCTTC
>-|TRBV11-2|15|TRBJ1-1|-
CASRPNVQVNTEAFF
TGTGCCAGCAGACCAAACGTACAGGTGAACACTGAAGCTTTCTTT
>-|TRBV25-1|15|TRBJ1-5|-
CASSGFGDLNQPQHF
TGTGCCAGCAGTGGCTTTGGAGACTTGAATCAGCCCCAGCATTTT
>-|TRBV28|14|TRBJ1-5|-
CASSLGTWDQPQHF
TGTGCCAGCAGTCTCGGGACTTGGGATCAGCCCCAGCATTTT
>-|TRBV5-7|12|TRBJ2-7|-
CASSKLNYEQYF
TGTGCCAGCAGCAAGCTGAACTACGAGCAGTACTTC
>-|TRBV2|14|TRBJ2-3|-
CASTLGARTDTQYF
TGTGCCAGCACGCTGGGCGCCCGCACAGATACGCAGTATTTT
>TRBD2|TRBV5-4|15|TRBJ2-1|once
CASSFPGLHYNEQFF
TGTGCCAGCAGCTTCCCGGGACTACACTACAATGAGCAGTTCTTC
>TRBD1|TRBV11-1|13|TRBJ2-5|-
CASRLQGRETQYF
TGTGCCAGCAGACTACAGGGGCGAGAGACCCAGTACTTC
>-|TRBV7-4|13|TRBJ1-1|-
CASSGQRNTEAFF
TGTGCCAGCAGCGGACAGAGAAACACTGAAGCTTTCTTT
>TRBD1|TRBV2|11|TRBJ2-5|-
CASSARDRLHF
TGTGCCAGCAGTGCGAGGGACAGGCTACACTTC
>-|TRBV6-5|13|TRBJ1-2|-
CASSYIGSDGYTF
TGTGCCAGCAGTTACATAGGGAGCGATGGCTACACCTTC
>-|TRBV29-1|11|TRBJ1-4|-
CSVVRGEKLFF
TGCAGCGTTGTCCGGGGGGAAAAACTGTTTTTT
>-|TRBV15|16|TRBJ2-1|-
CATSRRSGPSYNEQFF
TGTGCCACCAGCAGACGAAGCGGGCCTTCCTACAATGAGCAGTTCTTC
>TRBD2|TRBV5-1|15|TRBJ2-7|once
CASSLVASGFYEQYF
TGCGCCAGCAGCTTGGTAGCTAGCGGGTTTTACGAGCAGTACTTC
>-|TRBV4-1|15|TRBJ2-1|-
CASTGAQGSYNEQFF
TGCGCCAGCACAGGAGCCCAGGGATCCTACAATGAGCAGTTCTTC
>TRBD2|TRBV7-2|18|TRBJ2-5|few
CASSQGIRTSGGGETQYF
TGTGCCAGCAGCCAGGGCATCCGGACTAGCGGAGGGGGGGAGACCCAGTACTTC
>-|TRBV5-1|13|TRBJ1-1|-
CASSLGTAAEAFF
TGCGCCAGCAGCTTGGGTACCGCAGCTGAAGCTTTCTTT
>TRBD2|TRBV2|14|TRBJ2-1|-
CASGMGEGRNEQFF
TGTGCCAGCGGGATGGGGGAGGGCCGCAATGAGCAGTTCTTC
>TRBD1|TRBV5-3|17|TRBJ2-1|-
CARSPDPGTGVCNEQFF
TGTGCCAGAAGCCCAGACCCCGGGACAGGGGTTTGCAATGAGCAGTTCTTC
>TRBD2|TRBV27|15|TRBJ2-7|few
CASSTISGSIYEQYF
TGTGCCAGCAGCACTATAAGCGGGAGTATCTACGAGCAGTACTTC
>TRBD1|TRBV2|14|TRBJ1-1|few
CASTPDRVNTEAFF
TGTGCCAGCACTCCAGACAGGGTGAACACTGAAGCTTTCTTT
>TRBD1|TRBV5-1|15|TRBJ1-1|once
CASSSGQGAELLAFF
TGCGCCAGCAGCTCGGGACAGGGGGCTGAGTTGTTGGCTTTCTTT
>-|TRBV5-1|17|TRBJ1-5|-
CASSLGETGLSNQPQHF
TGCGCCAGCAGCTTGGGGGAAACAGGGCTTAGCAATCAGCCCCAGCATTTT
>TRBD1|TRBV6-5|16|TRBJ1-1|-
CASSYGPGQQNTEAFF
TGTGCCAGCAGTTACGGCCCGGGACAGCAGAACACTGAAGCTTTCTTT
>TRBD2|TRBV2|16|TRBJ2-1|once
CVSSDPSGHSYNEQFF
TGTGTCAGCAGTGATCCTAGCGGTCACTCCTACAATGAGCAGTTCTTC
>-|TRBV7-2|13|TRBJ1-2|-
CASSLDSNYGYTF
TGTGCCAGCAGCTTAGACAGTAACTATGGCTACACCTTC
>-|TRBV6-5|12|TRBJ2-7|once
CASGRSSYEQYF
TGTGCCAGCGGCCGGAGCTCCTACGAGCAGTACTTC
>-|TRBV5-4|15|TRBJ2-3|-
CASSLAGDPTDTQYF
TGTGCCAGCAGCTTGGCGGGGGACCCCACAGATACGCAGTATTTT
>TRBD1|TRBV29-1|12|TRBJ1-4|-
CSVTGGYEKLFF
TGCAGCGTGACAGGGGGCTATGAAAAACTGTTTTTT
>TRBD1|TRBV7-9|15|TRBJ1-1|-
CASSLGSGGNTEAFF
TGTGCCAGCAGCTTAGGCTCAGGGGGTAACACTGAAGCTTTCTTT
>TRBD2|TRBV7-2|13|TRBJ2-3|-
CASSSALAGELDF
TGTGCCAGCAGCTCTGCTCTAGCGGGAGAACTGGATTTT
>-|TRBV5-6|17|TRBJ1-4|-
CASTWGGRHSTNEKLFF
TGTGCCAGCACCTGGGGGGGGCGTCACTCAACTAATGAAAAACTGTTTTTT
>TRBD1|TRBV5-1|17|TRBJ2-2|-
CASSPNLRDRKTGELFF
TGCGCCAGCTCGCCAAATCTCCGGGACAGGAAAACCGGGGAGCTGTTTTTT
>-|TRBV12-2|13|TRBJ2-7|-
CASRLVVLVEQYF
TGTGCAAGTCGCTTGGTGGTACTGGTCGAGCAGTACTTC
>TRBD1|TRBV27|15|TRBJ2-7|few
CASSASGTGVYEQYF
TGTGCCAGCAGTGCCTCCGGGACAGGGGTCTACGAGCAGTACTTC
>-|TRBV11-2|15|TRBJ1-4|few
CASSVGVATNEKLFF
TGTGCCAGCAGTGTCGGGGTAGCAACTAATGAAAAACTGTTTTTT
>-|TRBV5-1|12|TRBJ2-7|few
CASSATQYEQYF
TGCGCCAGCAGCGCCACACAGTACGAGCAGTACTTC
>-|TRBV6-1|14|TRBJ1-5|once
CASSEGGLWQPQHF
TGTGCCAGCAGTGAAGGCGGTTTGTGGCAGCCCCAGCATTTT
>TRBD2|TRBV2|14|TRBJ2-1|-
CASTRGGSNNEQFF
TGTGCCAGCACCCGGGGGGGCTCGAATAATGAGCAGTTCTTC
>TRBD2|TRBV9|17|TRBJ2-7|-
CASSPFQGLAGVYEQYF
TGTGCCAGCAGCCCCTTTCAGGGACTAGCGGGAGTCTACGAGCAGTACTTC
>TRBD1|TRBV7-2|13|TRBJ2-1|once
CASSTRGQNEQFF
TGTGCCAGCAGCACAAGGGGGCAAAATGAGCAGTTCTTC
>-|TRBV28|14|TRBJ1-6|-
CASSPGDYNSPLHF
TGTGCCAGCAGTCCGGGAGATTATAATTCACCCCTCCACTTT
>TRBD2|TRBV7-2|18|TRBJ2-3|-
CASKLRGLAGVATDTQYF
TGTGCCAGCAAACTTAGAGGTCTAGCGGGAGTGGCCACAGATACGCAGTATTTT
>-|TRBV18|13|TRBJ1-1|-
CASSPRRHTEAFF
TGTGCCAGCTCACCACGCAGGCACACTGAAGCTTTCTTT
>TRBD2|TRBV2|16|TRBJ2-1|few
CASSEEAGGSYNEQFF
TGTGCCAGCAGTGAAGAGGCGGGGGGGTCCTACAATGAGCAGTTCTTC
>TRBD2|TRBV5-1|13|TRBJ2-3|-
CASGERETDTQYF
TGCGCCAGCGGCGAGCGGGAAACAGATACGCAGTATTTT
>-|TRBV6-4|14|TRBJ1-2|few
CASSGRPANYGYTF
TGTGCCAGCAGTGGCAGGCCAGCTAACTATGGCTACACCTTC
>TRBD2|TRBV4-3|15|TRBJ2-7|-
CASSQDSGTTYEQYF
TGCGCCAGCAGCCAGGATAGCGGGACAACCTACGAGCAGTACTTC